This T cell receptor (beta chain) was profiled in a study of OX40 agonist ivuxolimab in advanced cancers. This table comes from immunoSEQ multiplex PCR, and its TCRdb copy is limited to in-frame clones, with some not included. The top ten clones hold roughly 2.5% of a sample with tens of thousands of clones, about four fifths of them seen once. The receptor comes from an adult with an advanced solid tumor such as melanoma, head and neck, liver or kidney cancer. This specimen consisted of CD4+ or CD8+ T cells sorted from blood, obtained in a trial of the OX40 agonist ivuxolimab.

CDR3: CASRGLADNEQFF. CDR3 DNA: TGTGCCAGCAGAGGACTAGCGGACAATGAGCAGTTCTTC. The chain combines TRBV21-1 with TRBJ2-1; the D call in the table, TRBD2, was not verified against the DNA. TRBV21-1 is shown as a pseudogene. This CDR3 contains 13 residues.